This TCR beta chain emerged from a study of blood T cell repertoires in COVID-19. The CDR3 runs to 16 residues. Germline V gene lookup returns CDR1 ENHRY and CDR2 SYGVKD. V lost 5 bases to trimming and J lost 4 bases; unmatched junction nucleotides: 6. Here immunoSEQ multiplex PCR was the method, and the copy in TCRdb shows in-frame clones only, minus some. Counted here are about 140,000 clones, about 87% occurring once; the ten biggest clones make up over 2%. The receptor was isolated from a human donor with COVID-19, enrolled during active disease. The donor label of this sample is uncertain. The rearrangement uses TRBV10-3 and TRBJ1-6, with TRBD1 matching 9 bases. The sequenced sample consisted of peripheral blood. CDR3 loop: CAISPGQGVYNSPLHF. CDR3 DNA: TGTGCCATCAGTCCGGGACAGGGCGTTTATAATTCACCCCTCCACTTT.